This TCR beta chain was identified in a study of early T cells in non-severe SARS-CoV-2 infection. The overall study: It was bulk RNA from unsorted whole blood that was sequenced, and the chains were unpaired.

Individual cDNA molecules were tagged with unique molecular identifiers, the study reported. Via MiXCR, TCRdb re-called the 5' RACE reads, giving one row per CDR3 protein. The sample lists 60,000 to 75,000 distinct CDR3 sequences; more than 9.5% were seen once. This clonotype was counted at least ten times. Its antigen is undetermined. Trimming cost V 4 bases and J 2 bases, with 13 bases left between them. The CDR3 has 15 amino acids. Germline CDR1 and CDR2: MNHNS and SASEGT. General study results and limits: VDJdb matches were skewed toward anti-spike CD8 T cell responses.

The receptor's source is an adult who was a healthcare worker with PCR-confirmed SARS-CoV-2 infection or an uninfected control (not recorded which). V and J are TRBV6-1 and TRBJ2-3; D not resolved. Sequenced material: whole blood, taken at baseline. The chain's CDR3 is CASSAALSITDTQYF. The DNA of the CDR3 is TGTGCCAGCAGTGCGGCCCTATCGATCACAGATACGCAGTATTTT.